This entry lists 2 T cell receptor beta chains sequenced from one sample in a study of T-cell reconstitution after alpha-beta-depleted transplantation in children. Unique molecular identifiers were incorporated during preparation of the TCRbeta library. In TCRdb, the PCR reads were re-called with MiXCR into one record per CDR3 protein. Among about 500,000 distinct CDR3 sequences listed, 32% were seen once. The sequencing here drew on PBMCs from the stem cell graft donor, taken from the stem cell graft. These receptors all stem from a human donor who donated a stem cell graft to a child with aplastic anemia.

CDR3 sequence reads: CASGRSGVYEQYF. DNA of the CDR3: TGTGCTAGTGGTCGCTCCGGGGTCTACGAGCAGTACTTC. The chain recombines TRBV12-5 with TRBJ2-7; D perhaps matches TRBD2 (5 bases). The CDR3 contains 13 residues. CDR1 is LGHNT and CDR2 is FRNRAP in the germline V gene. V lost 5 bases and J 3 bases, leaving 11 bases between the germline ends.

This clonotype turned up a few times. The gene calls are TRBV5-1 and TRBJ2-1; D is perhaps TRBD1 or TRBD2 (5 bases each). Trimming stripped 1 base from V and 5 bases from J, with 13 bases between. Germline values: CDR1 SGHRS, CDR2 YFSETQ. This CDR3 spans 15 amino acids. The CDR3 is CASSLWGGWDNEQFF. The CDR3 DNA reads TGCGCCAGCAGCTTGTGGGGCGGGTGGGACAATGAGCAGTTCTTC.